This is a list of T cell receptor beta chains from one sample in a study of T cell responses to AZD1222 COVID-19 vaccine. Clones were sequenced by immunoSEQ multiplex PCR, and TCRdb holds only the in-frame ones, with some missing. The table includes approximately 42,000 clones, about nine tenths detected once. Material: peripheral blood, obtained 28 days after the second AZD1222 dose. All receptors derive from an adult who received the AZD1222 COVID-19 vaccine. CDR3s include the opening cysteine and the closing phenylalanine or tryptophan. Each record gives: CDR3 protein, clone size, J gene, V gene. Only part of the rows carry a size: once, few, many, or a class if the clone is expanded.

cdr3_aa: CASSLGDRASGNTIYF; clone_size: .; j_call: TRBJ1-3; v_call: TRBV5-1
cdr3_aa: CASSIATSVTYNEQFF; clone_size: .; j_call: TRBJ2-1; v_call: TRBV19
cdr3_aa: CASSFGPTGNTEAFF; clone_size: .; j_call: TRBJ1-1; v_call: TRBV27
cdr3_aa: CASSRGQIENTGELFF; clone_size: .; j_call: TRBJ2-2; v_call: TRBV18
cdr3_aa: CASSTGGNNQPQHF; clone_size: .; j_call: TRBJ1-5; v_call: TRBV5-1
cdr3_aa: CASSGGSGNTIYF; clone_size: .; j_call: TRBJ1-3; v_call: TRBV2
cdr3_aa: CASTPGSNYGYTF; clone_size: .; j_call: TRBJ1-2; v_call: TRBV5-1
cdr3_aa: CASSLDRGPYEQYF; clone_size: .; j_call: TRBJ2-7; v_call: TRBV5-1
cdr3_aa: CASSLMGGEQFF; clone_size: .; j_call: TRBJ2-1; v_call: TRBV7-3
cdr3_aa: CASSFGTGISDTQYF; clone_size: .; j_call: TRBJ2-3; v_call: TRBV11-2
cdr3_aa: CASSYSGVGETQYF; clone_size: .; j_call: TRBJ2-5; v_call: TRBV6-5
cdr3_aa: CASSLVPAEDNEQFF; clone_size: .; j_call: TRBJ2-1; v_call: TRBV5-1
cdr3_aa: CASSQDPDRTGYTF; clone_size: .; j_call: TRBJ1-2; v_call: TRBV3-1/TRBV3-2
cdr3_aa: CASSETGIGGGEQFF; clone_size: .; j_call: TRBJ2-1; v_call: TRBV2
cdr3_aa: CASSLRGDYGYTF; clone_size: .; j_call: TRBJ1-2; v_call: TRBV12-3/TRBV12-4
cdr3_aa: CASSLGLGGQSRLPQHF; clone_size: .; j_call: TRBJ1-5; v_call: TRBV7-8
cdr3_aa: CASRPGTNYNEQFF; clone_size: .; j_call: TRBJ2-1; v_call: TRBV2
cdr3_aa: CASSGLAGVSYEQYF; clone_size: .; j_call: TRBJ2-7; v_call: TRBV14
cdr3_aa: CASTLAGGAYEQYF; clone_size: .; j_call: TRBJ2-7; v_call: TRBV28
cdr3_aa: CASSYGQGYTEAFF; clone_size: once; j_call: TRBJ1-1; v_call: TRBV6-2/TRBV6-3
cdr3_aa: CATSDAVGNTDTQYF; clone_size: .; j_call: TRBJ2-3; v_call: TRBV24-1
cdr3_aa: CASSPGGANSPLHF; clone_size: .; j_call: TRBJ1-6; v_call: TRBV7-3
cdr3_aa: CASSLVGPGNTIYF; clone_size: once; j_call: TRBJ1-3; v_call: TRBV5-5
cdr3_aa: CASSKGGIYEQYF; clone_size: .; j_call: TRBJ2-7; v_call: TRBV12-3/TRBV12-4
cdr3_aa: CASSTAGGYEQYF; clone_size: .; j_call: TRBJ2-7; v_call: TRBV7-9
cdr3_aa: CATSETGVGYTF; clone_size: .; j_call: TRBJ1-2; v_call: TRBV24-1
cdr3_aa: CASSVEVYTYEQYF; clone_size: .; j_call: TRBJ2-7; v_call: TRBV9
cdr3_aa: CASSPPSLPEEAFF; clone_size: once; j_call: TRBJ1-1; v_call: TRBV18
cdr3_aa: CSASGGAGVSYNEQFF; clone_size: .; j_call: TRBJ2-1; v_call: TRBV20-1
cdr3_aa: CASSLLLGSSLAKNIQYF; clone_size: .; j_call: TRBJ2-4; v_call: TRBV7-9
cdr3_aa: CAISASGGSETQYF; clone_size: .; j_call: TRBJ2-5; v_call: TRBV10-3
cdr3_aa: CASSDLAGATSEQFF; clone_size: .; j_call: TRBJ2-1; v_call: TRBV6-1
cdr3_aa: CASSQEISAGGPQFF; clone_size: .; j_call: TRBJ2-1; v_call: TRBV4-3